This TCR beta chain is from a study of cytomegalovirus exposure and HLA in healthy donors. Trimming left V 1 base short and J 8 bases short, with 8 bases between. This CDR3 has 12 amino acids. Germline CDR1 is SNHLY and CDR2 is FYNNEI. The PCR employed 60 Vbeta primers together with 13 Jbeta primers. Using immunoSEQ multiplex PCR, the repertoire was profiled, and TCRdb retains in-frame clones only, with some absent. The sample has 60,000 to 75,000 clones, roughly 74% seen once; the top ten hold approximately 21%. Sequenced material: PBMCs. The receptor comes from a woman under 40 in good health and CMV-seropositive. The V gene is TRBV2, the J gene TRBJ1-1; D not certain. The CDR3 is CASSEVFIEAFF. The CDR3, as DNA: TGTGCCAGCAGTGAAGTATTTATAGAAGCTTTCTTT.